Listed here are 14 T cell receptor beta chains from one sample, sequenced in a study of beta chain features in type 1 diabetes. Study-level findings and limits: In every one of the four CD4+ subsets, TCRB CDR3s were moderately but significantly shorter in Type 1 diabetes patients.

These receptors have no identified antigens. Expressed TCRB transcripts were sequenced after all isolated RNA was converted to cDNA. Generated by immunoSEQ multiplex PCR, the TCRdb table keeps only in-frame clones and is missing some. In the table there are roughly 150,000 clones, approximately 10% of which are singletons. The sample comprised central memory CD4+ T cells from blood. The source of these receptors is a man aged 25 to 40 with type 1 diabetes.

The table lists this clone with a few counts. The CDR3 loop reads CASSPTSGNTGELFF. Here the CDR3 DNA reads TGTGCCAGCAGCCCGACTAGCGGTAACACCGGGGAGCTGTTTTTT. V and J are TRBV9 and TRBJ2-2, with 9 nucleotides matching TRBD2. Germline CDR1 SGDLS, CDR2 YYNGEE. With V trimmed by 4 bases and J by 2 bases, 3 bases remained unmatched. The length of the CDR3 is 15 residues.

This clone came up a few times. J is TRBJ1-2 and V is TRBV7-6; a weak D match, TRBD1 (5 bases). The germline CDR1 and CDR2 sequences are SGHVS and FNYEAQ. CDR3 length: 14 amino acids. V lost 1 base and J lost 7, with 13 bases in between. In nucleotides, the CDR3 is TGTGCCAGCAGCTTAGATCTGGCGGGGGGTGGCTACACCTTC. It encodes CASSLDLAGGGYTF. Combining the CDR3 with reference TRBV7-6 and TRBJ1-2 gives the whole variable domain GAGVSQSPRYKVTKRGQDVALRCDPISGHVSLYWYRQALGQGPEFLTYFNYEAQQDKSGLPNDRFSAERPEGSISTLTIQRTEQRDSAMYRCASSLDLAGGGYTFGSGTRLTVV.

This clone was picked up a small number of times. The gene calls are TRBV19 and TRBJ2-1; 9 bases fit TRBD1. J gave up 12 bases and V 2 bases, and 8 bases lay outside the gene matches. This CDR3 comprises 14 residues. Germline values: CDR1 LNHDA, CDR2 SQIVND (reference sequence). The CDR3 sequence: CASSITGQGNRQFF. The CDR3 DNA reads TGTGCCAGTAGTATAACCGGACAGGGGAACAGGCAGTTCTTC.

This clone was observed a few times. The chain combines TRBV18 with TRBJ1-1; maybe TRBD1 (6 bases). Deletions cut 7 bases from V and 0 bases from J, with 15 bases between. Germline CDR1 reads KGHSH; CDR2 reads LQKENI. This CDR3 contains 15 residues. DNA for the CDR3: TGTGCCAGCTTTCCACTACAGGGCATGAACACTGAAGCTTTCTTT. Translated, it gives CASFPLQGMNTEAFF.

This clone was seen a handful of times. The V call is TRBV13, the J call TRBJ1-1; 8 nucleotides agree with TRBD1. This CDR3 contains 15 residues. Germline trimming cut 7 bases from V and 1 base from J; bases unmatched to any gene: 8. The germline V gene has CDR1 PRHDT and CDR2 FYEKMQ (reference sequence). CDR3 sequence (DNA): TGTGCCAGCAAGCAGGGGGCTTTAGGGAACACTGAAGCTTTCTTT. Translated: CASKQGALGNTEAFF.

V and J are TRBV28 and TRBJ2-3; TRBD2 aligns across 7 bases. Germline trimming cut 2 bases from V and 5 bases from J; bases unmatched to any gene: 7. Per germline, CDR1 MDHEN and CDR2 SYDVKM. The CDR3 covers 15 residues. The CDR3 nucleotides are TGTGCCAGCAGTTTAATGGGAGGGAACGAAGATACGCAGTATTTT. Translating it yields CASSLMGGNEDTQYF.

This clone has a handful of counts. The chain uses TRBV7-9 and TRBJ1-1, with D unresolved. Deletions cut 4 bases from V and 3 bases from J, with 6 bases between. From germline, CDR1 is SEHNR and CDR2 FQNEAQ (reference sequence). CDR3 length: 12 amino acids. The CDR3 is CASSYQDTEAFF. The DNA for the CDR3 is TGTGCCAGCAGCTACCAGGACACTGAAGCTTTCTTT.

This clone was seen more than once but under ten times. The rearrangement links TRBV28 to TRBJ2-7; D is perhaps TRBD1 (5 bases). There are 14 residues in the CDR3. With 2 bases removed from V and 4 bases from J, the gap between germline ends came to 12 bases. Germline CDR1 and CDR2: MDHEN and SYDVKM. The CDR3 DNA sequence: TGTGCCAGCAGTTTAGGTGGGGCGGTGTACGAGCAGTACTTC. This codes for CASSLGGAVYEQYF.

The V call is TRBV18, the J call TRBJ2-1, with 12 bases lining up with TRBD2. Losses at the gene ends were 5 bases for V and 0 bases for J; bases not matched to a gene: 14. CDR3 length: 20 residues. Germline CDR1 KGHSH, CDR2 LQKENI. CDR3 loop: CASSVRTSGALLSSYNEQFF. DNA for the CDR3: TGTGCCAGCTCAGTTCGGACTAGCGGGGCACTCCTTAGCTCCTACAATGAGCAGTTCTTC.

This clone has only a few counts. This chain joins TRBV20-1 and TRBJ2-1; possibly TRBD2 for D (6 bases). The CDR3 contains 11 residues. V gave up 3 bases and J gave up 8 bases, with 8 bases separating them. The V gene's germline CDR1 is DFQATT and CDR2 SNEGSKA (reference sequence). The chain's CDR3 is CSASGGYEQFF. CDR3 bases: TGCAGTGCTAGCGGAGGGTATGAGCAGTTCTTC.

This clone came up a few times. The V gene is TRBV16, the J gene TRBJ1-2; 7 bases fit TRBD1. J lost 8 bases, V lost 4 bases, and 10 bases had no gene match. Germline assignment: CDR1 KGHSY and CDR2 FQNENV. This CDR3 is built from 14 residues. The CDR3 protein is CASSRNRDSYGYTF. CDR3 bases: TGTGCCAGCAGCCGAAACCGGGACAGTTACGGCTACACCTTC.

The chain combines TRBV7-8 with TRBJ1-5; 8 bases are shared with TRBD1. The ends lost 6 bases at V and 4 bases at J; junction bases unmatched: 5. CDR1 and CDR2 from the germline V gene are SGHVS and FQNEAQ. This CDR3 comprises 14 residues. This CDR3 reads CASRSTGGNQPQHF. Here the CDR3 DNA reads TGTGCCAGCAGGTCAACAGGGGGGAATCAGCCCCAGCATTTT.

CDR3 sequence reads: CASSLNRGVPEQFF. CDR3 nucleotide sequence: TGTGCCAGCAGCTTAAATCGGGGAGTCCCTGAGCAGTTCTTC. The chain employs TRBV11-2 and TRBJ2-1; TRBD2 might be the D (5 bases). Deletions cut 2 bases from V and 9 bases from J, with 14 bases between. The germline V gene has CDR1 SGHAT and CDR2 FQNNGV. The CDR3 is 14 amino acids.

The chain combines TRBV5-1 with TRBJ2-3; the D gene is possibly TRBD1 (6 bases). Trimming took 6 bases from V and 4 from J, leaving 12 bases between them. The CDR3 covers 13 residues. CDR1 and CDR2 from the germline V gene are SGHRS and YFSETQ. CDR3 protein: CASTAGDADTQYF. CDR3 coding DNA: TGCGCCAGCACGGCAGGGGATGCAGATACGCAGTATTTT.